A single sample gave rise to the 17 T cell receptor beta chains below, sequenced in a study of neurological immune-mediated disorders. MiXCR, run by TCRdb on the 5' RACE reads, gives a single entry per CDR3 protein. The data show 55,000 to 80,000 distinct CDR3 sequences, roughly an eighth seen once. Time point reported: longitudinal time-point 1 (baseline). The specimen was PBMCs. These receptors originate from a female donor with HTLV-1-associated myelopathy (HAM/TSP).

This clonotype has only a few counts. The CDR3 loop reads CASSQEQDPKNIQYF. The CDR3 bases are TGTGCCAGCAGCCAAGAACAGGACCCCAAAAACATTCAGTACTTC. The genes are TRBV4-2 and TRBJ2-4; possible D gene TRBD1, 5 bases. CDR3 length: 15 residues. CDR1 is LGHNA, CDR2 YNFKEQ, per germline. Trimming left V 0 bases short and J 2 bases short, with 8 bases between.

With respect to this clonotype: The junction shows a germline mismatch at one end, possibly a read error. J is TRBJ2-3 and V is TRBV28, with D maybe TRBD1 (6 bases). Germline CDR1 is MDHEN and CDR2 is SYDVKM. The CDR3 has 14 residues. The DNA of the CDR3 is TGTGCCAGCAGTTCGGACAGACTGACAGATACGCATTATTTT. Its protein product is CASSSDRLTDTHYF.

The J gene is TRBJ2-2, the V gene TRBV19; tentatively, D is TRBD1 (5 bases). The germline V gene has CDR1 LNHDA and CDR2 SQIVND (reference sequence). Trimming left V 8 bases short and J 4 bases short, with 17 bases between. The CDR3 extends over 15 amino acids. CDR3 protein: CASFYAVGATGELFF. The CDR3 DNA is TGTGCCAGTTTCTACGCGGTAGGGGCCACCGGGGAGCTGTTTTTT.

This clonotype was seen repeatedly, ten times or more. The chain combines TRBV5-6 with TRBJ2-1, with D perhaps TRBD1 (7 bases). Germline lookup yields CDR1 SGHDT and CDR2 YYEEEE. Trimming took 4 bases from V and 2 from J, leaving 16 bases between them. The CDR3 consists of 16 residues. CDR3 protein: CASSPGDSQAYNEQFF. The CDR3 nucleotides read TGTGCCAGCAGCCCGGGGGACAGCCAAGCCTACAATGAGCAGTTCTTC.

This clonotype has ten or more counts. In DNA, the CDR3 is TGTGCCAGCAGCGTAGTGGGGGGGGCTACAGATACGCAGTATTTT. Residues: CASSVVGGATDTQYF. The chain is built from TRBV9 and TRBJ2-3, with a possible D match to TRBD2 (7 bases). The CDR3 consists of 15 residues. Trimming removed 0 bases at V and 3 bases at J, with 11 bases between. Looked up from germline, CDR1 is SGDLS and CDR2 is YYNGEE.

The sample holds many counts of this clonotype. The chain links TRBV27 to TRBJ2-1; D is uncertain. The V end was cut by 6 bases, the J end by 10 bases, with 10 bases between. CDR1 and CDR2 from the germline V gene are MNHEY and SMNVEV (reference sequence). The CDR3 sequence is 11 residues long. The CDR3 protein is CASRFGREQFF. The CDR3 DNA is TGTGCCAGCAGATTCGGCAGGGAGCAGTTCTTC.

The sample holds many counts of this clonotype. This chain connects TRBV5-1 to TRBJ2-1; the match to TRBD1 covers 7 bases. Germline CDR1 and CDR2: SGHRS and YFSETQ. V dropped 0 bases and J dropped 7; count of bases not matched to a gene: 7. The CDR3 loop spans 15 amino acids. The CDR3 loop reads CASSLGGGESNEQFF. Here the CDR3 DNA reads TGCGCCAGCAGCTTGGGAGGGGGCGAGAGTAATGAGCAGTTCTTC.

CDR3 sequence (DNA): TGTGCCAGCAGTTTATGGGGTCGGGACACTGAAGCTTTCTTT. Translated, it gives CASSLWGRDTEAFF. The V gene is TRBV27, the J gene TRBJ1-1; D is unclear. V was clipped by 1 base and J by 3 bases, with 9 bases between them. The CDR3 totals 14 residues. CDR1 is MNHEY, CDR2 SMNVEV, per germline (reference sequence).

This clonotype was detected many times. CDR3 coding DNA: TGCGCCAGCAGCTCCCAAGAGACCCAGTACTTC. As protein: CASSSQETQYF. V and J are TRBV5-1 and TRBJ2-5; D remains unclear. Germline loops: CDR1 SGHRS, CDR2 YFSETQ. The CDR3 contains 11 residues. V lost 3 bases to trimming and J lost 1 base, with 1 base between them.

At least ten counts were recorded for this clonotype. This chain connects TRBV9 to TRBJ2-1; 13 bases agree with TRBD2. Germline values: CDR1 SGDLS, CDR2 YYNGEE. J was trimmed by 3 bases and V by 1 base; bases with no gene match: 4. This CDR3 is built from 17 residues. As DNA, the CDR3 is TGTGCCAGCAGCGTACACACTAGCGGGGGGGTCTACAATGAGCAGTTCTTC. Translating it yields CASSVHTSGGVYNEQFF.

This clonotype was detected many times. The rearrangement links TRBV20-1 to TRBJ1-5; the D gene is possibly TRBD1 (5 bases). The CDR3 contains 14 residues. CDR1 is DFQATT and CDR2 is SNEGSKA in the germline V gene (reference sequence). V lost 2 bases and J lost 1, with 9 bases in between. DNA of the CDR3: TGCAGTGCTAGACAGGGTAGGAGCAATCAGCCCCAGCATTTT. Translating gives CSARQGRSNQPQHF.

This clonotype was observed at least ten times. The chain recombines TRBV12-3 or TRBV12-4 with TRBJ2-7; D is possibly TRBD1 or TRBD2 (6 bases each). V was pared by 5 bases and J by 7 bases, with 21 bases between. CDR3 length equals 15 residues. Here the CDR3 DNA reads TGTGCCAGCAGTAACGCCGGGACACCGGCGGGGGAGCAGTACTTC. Amino acids: CASSNAGTPAGEQYF.

This clonotype was picked up many times. The chain recombines TRBV2 with TRBJ2-6; D might be TRBD1 (5 bases). The germline V and J ends were trimmed by 6 bases and 1 base, with 19 bases remaining between them. Germline V gene data show CDR1 as SNHLY and CDR2 as FYNNEI. The CDR3 is made up of 18 amino acids. CDR3 region: CASSFFRQRNSGANVLTF. CDR3 bases: TGTGCCAGCAGCTTCTTCAGACAGCGTAATTCTGGGGCCAACGTCCTGACTTTC.

In this sample, this clonotype turned up many times. The chain joins TRBV12-3 or TRBV12-4 to TRBJ1-6; no firm D call. With 3 bases removed from V and 7 bases from J, the gap between germline ends came to 7 bases. This CDR3 has 13 amino acids. The CDR3 spells CASSLDLNSPLHF. The CDR3 DNA is TGTGCCAGCAGTTTGGACCTAAATTCACCCCTCCACTTT.

This clonotype was seen a handful of times. The chain has TRBV5-1 and TRBJ2-7; TRBD2 agrees at 15 bases. The germline gives CDR1 SGHRS, CDR2 YFSETQ. This CDR3 is 15 amino acids long. Trimming removed 3 bases from V and 4 bases from J; junction bases left unmatched: 2. The CDR3 sequence: CASSSGLAGGYEQYF. CDR3 bases: TGCGCCAGCAGCTCGGGACTAGCGGGGGGATACGAGCAGTACTTC.

This clonotype was counted ten times or more. The chain uses TRBV7-2 and TRBJ1-4; 10 bases map to TRBD1. The germline CDR1 and CDR2 sequences are SGHTA and FQGNSA. CDR3 length: 15 amino acids. The junction had 6 bases not matched to a gene; V was cut back by 4 bases and J by 7 bases. This CDR3 reads CASSSRQGAAEKLFF. As DNA, the CDR3 is TGTGCCAGCAGCTCTCGACAGGGGGCGGCTGAAAAACTGTTTTTT.

About this clonotype itself: A much larger clone sits a single nucleotide away, making a read error possible. V usage is TRBV28 and J usage is TRBJ2-5, with 10 bases aligning to TRBD1. This CDR3 comprises 14 residues. Germline values: CDR1 MDHEN, CDR2 SYDVKM. V shed 6 bases and J 5 bases; nucleotides not matched to a gene: 6. The CDR3 DNA reads TGTGCCAGCAGCTGGACAGGGGGTTTCGAGACCCAGTACTTC. Translating gives CASSWTGGFETQYF.